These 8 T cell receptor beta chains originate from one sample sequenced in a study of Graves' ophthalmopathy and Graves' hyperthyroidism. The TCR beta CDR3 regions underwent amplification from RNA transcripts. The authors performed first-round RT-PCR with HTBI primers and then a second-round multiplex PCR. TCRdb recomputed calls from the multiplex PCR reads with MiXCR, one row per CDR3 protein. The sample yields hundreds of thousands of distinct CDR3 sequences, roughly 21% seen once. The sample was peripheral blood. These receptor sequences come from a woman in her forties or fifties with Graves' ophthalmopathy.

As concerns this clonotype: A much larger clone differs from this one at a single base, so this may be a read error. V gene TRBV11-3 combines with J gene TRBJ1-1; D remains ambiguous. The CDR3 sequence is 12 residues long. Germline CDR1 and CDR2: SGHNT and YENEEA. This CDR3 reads CVSSLDGAEAFF. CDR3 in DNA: TGTGTCAGCAGCTTAGATGGGGCTGAAGCTTTCTTT.

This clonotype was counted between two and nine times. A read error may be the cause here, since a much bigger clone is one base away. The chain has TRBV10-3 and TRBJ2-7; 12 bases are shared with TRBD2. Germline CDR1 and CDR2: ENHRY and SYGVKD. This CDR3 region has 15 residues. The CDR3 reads CVIGILAGGSYEQYF. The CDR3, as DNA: TGTGTCATCGGGATCCTAGCGGGAGGGTCCTACGAGCAGTACTTC.

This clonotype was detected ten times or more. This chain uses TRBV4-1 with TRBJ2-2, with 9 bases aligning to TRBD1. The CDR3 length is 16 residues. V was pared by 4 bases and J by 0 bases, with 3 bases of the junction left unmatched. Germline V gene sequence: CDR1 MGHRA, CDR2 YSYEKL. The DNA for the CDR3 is TGCGCCAGCAGCCCCCGGACAGGGGCGAACACCGGGGAGCTGTTTTTT. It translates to CASSPRTGANTGELFF.

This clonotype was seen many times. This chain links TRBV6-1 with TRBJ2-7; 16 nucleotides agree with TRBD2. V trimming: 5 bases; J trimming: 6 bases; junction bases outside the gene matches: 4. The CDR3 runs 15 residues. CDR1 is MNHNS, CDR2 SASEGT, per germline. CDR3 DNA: TGTGCCAGCAGTACCGGGACTAGCGGGAGGGGCGAGCAGTACTTC. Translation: CASSTGTSGRGEQYF.

CDR3 sequence: CASSDMTGPSYEQYF. As DNA, the CDR3 is TGTGCCAGCAGTGACATGACAGGGCCCTCCTACGAGCAGTACTTC. The rearrangement uses TRBV6-1 and TRBJ2-7; TRBD1 agrees at 7 bases. The CDR3 totals 15 residues. Germline V CDR1 and CDR2: MNHNS, SASEGT. Losses at the gene ends were 3 bases for V and 0 bases for J; bases not matched to a gene: 5.

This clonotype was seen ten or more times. CDR3: CASSISGTSGGLPYEQYF. The CDR3 region has the DNA TGTGCCAGTAGTATATCCGGGACTTCGGGAGGCCTACCCTACGAGCAGTACTTC. The rearrangement uses TRBV19 and TRBJ2-7; 7 bases line up with TRBD2. There are 18 residues in the CDR3. Trimming removed 2 bases from V and 2 bases from J; junction bases left unmatched: 15. Germline CDR1 is LNHDA and CDR2 is SQIVND (reference sequence).

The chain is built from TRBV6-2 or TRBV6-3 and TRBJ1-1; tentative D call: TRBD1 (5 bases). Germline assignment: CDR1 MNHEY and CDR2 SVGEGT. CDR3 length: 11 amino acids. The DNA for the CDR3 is TGTGCGACAGCTCGGGACACTGAAGCTTTCTTT. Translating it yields CATARDTEAFF.

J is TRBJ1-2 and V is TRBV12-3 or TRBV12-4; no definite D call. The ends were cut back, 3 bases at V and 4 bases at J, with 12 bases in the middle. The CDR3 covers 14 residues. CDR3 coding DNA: TGTGCCAGCAGTTTCGACGGAGATTCCTATGGCTACACCTTC. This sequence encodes CASSFDGDSYGYTF.